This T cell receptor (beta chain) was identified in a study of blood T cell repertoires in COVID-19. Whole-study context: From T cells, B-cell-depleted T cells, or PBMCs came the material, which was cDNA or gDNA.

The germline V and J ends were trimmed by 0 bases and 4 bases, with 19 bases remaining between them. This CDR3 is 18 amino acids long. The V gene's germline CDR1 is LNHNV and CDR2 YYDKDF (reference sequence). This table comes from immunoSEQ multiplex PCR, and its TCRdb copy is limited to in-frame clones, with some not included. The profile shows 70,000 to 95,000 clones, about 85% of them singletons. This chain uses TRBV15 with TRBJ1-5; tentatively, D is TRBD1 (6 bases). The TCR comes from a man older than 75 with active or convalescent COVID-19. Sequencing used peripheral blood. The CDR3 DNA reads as TGTGCCACCAGCAGAGATAGGGGCAGGGGTGTAGGGAATCAGCCCCAGCATTTT. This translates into CATSRDRGRGVGNQPQHF.